Below, one T cell receptor (beta chain) is given with its context. Its specificity is unknown. This CDR3 has 15 residues. Germline values: CDR1 SQVTM, CDR2 ANQGSEA. The V gene lost 1 base and the J gene lost 4 bases, with 15 bases spanning the gap. These data originate in a study of CD8 T cells in ankylosing spondylitis. Broader study findings: Blood of patients with ankylosing spondylitis appeared to be characterized by a TCR beta motif of seven or eight highly homologous variants.

Libraries for TCR beta were made by quantitative 5'-RACE with molecular barcodes. TCRdb passed the 5' RACE reads through MiXCR, listing each CDR3 protein once. The table shows fewer than 180,000 distinct CDR3 sequences, with roughly 44% occurring only once. The receptor's source is a male donor with ankylosing spondylitis. V is TRBV29-1 and J is TRBJ2-3; possibly TRBD2 for D (5 bases). Sequencing used synovial fluid, either unsorted or a sorted T cell fraction (not recorded which). CDR3 sequence (DNA): TGCAGCGTTGAAGTTAGAGGGAGTATCGCAGATACGCAGTATTTT. Its translation: CSVEVRGSIADTQYF.